Below, 18 T cell receptor beta chains from the same sample are listed, as sequenced in a study of cytomegalovirus exposure and HLA in healthy donors. Vbeta (60) and Jbeta (13) primers were used in the PCR. This table comes from immunoSEQ multiplex PCR, and its TCRdb copy is limited to in-frame clones, with some not included. The sample contains under 200,000 clones, around 83% of which appear only once. Sequenced input: PBMCs. These receptors were taken from a male donor in good health and CMV-seropositive.

This clone has only one observation. The chain uses TRBV2 and TRBJ1-2; D gene unclear. Germline CDR1 SNHLY, CDR2 FYNNEI. The CDR3 sequence is 14 residues long. Trimming removed 6 bases from V and 5 bases from J, with 16 bases in between. CDR3 sequence: CASSLNQINYGYTF. Here the CDR3 DNA reads TGTGCCAGCAGCTTGAATCAGATTAATTATGGCTACACCTTC.

V gene TRBV21-1 combines with J gene TRBJ1-5. TRBV21-1 is shown as a pseudogene. This CDR3 is built from 17 residues. CDR3 sequence reads: CASSKPQIDYSNQPQHF. The CDR3 DNA reads TGTGCCAGCAGCAAACCTCAGATAGACTATAGCAATCAGCCCCAGCATTTT.

The genes are TRBV9 and TRBJ2-6; 9 nucleotides match TRBD1. CDR1 SGDLS and CDR2 YYNGEE come from the germline V gene. Trimming at V came to 0 bases and at J to 0 bases, leaving 7 bases not matched to a gene. CDR3 length: 19 amino acids. CDR3 coding DNA: TGTGCCAGCAGCGTAGGGAGACCGGGACAGGGCTCTGGGGCCAACGTCCTGACTTTC. It specifies CASSVGRPGQGSGANVLTF.

This chain joins TRBV11-2 and TRBJ1-5; 7 bases map to TRBD1. CDR3 size: 15 residues. The junction had 6 bases not matched to a gene; V was cut back by 5 bases and J by 2 bases. CDR1 is SGHAT, CDR2 FQNNGV, per germline. Here the CDR3 reads CASSLDRHGNQPQHF. Here the CDR3 DNA reads TGTGCCAGCAGCCTGGACAGGCATGGCAATCAGCCCCAGCATTTT.

This chain connects TRBV7-9 to TRBJ2-7, with TRBD1 identical over 10 bases. V was clipped by 5 bases and J by 0 bases; unmatched bases: 1. This CDR3 comprises 14 residues. Per germline, CDR1 SEHNR and CDR2 FQNEAQ (reference sequence). CDR3 in DNA: TGTGCCAGCAGCCGGACAGGGGGCTCCTACGAGCAGTACTTC. Translation gives CASSRTGGSYEQYF.

There are a few counts of this clone. The chain carries TRBV4-3 and TRBJ1-2, with 9 bases identical to TRBD1. The CDR3 has 16 amino acids. V dropped 3 bases and J dropped 4; count of bases not matched to a gene: 9. CDR1 and CDR2 (germline): LGHNA, YSLEER. The chain's CDR3 is CASSHLTGGFFYGYTF. The DNA of the CDR3 is TGCGCCAGCAGCCACCTGACAGGGGGATTTTTCTATGGCTACACCTTC.

V gene TRBV10-2 combines with J gene TRBJ1-5; 8 bases line up with TRBD1. The V gene's germline CDR1 is WSHSY and CDR2 SAAADI. The CDR3 has 16 amino acids. V was pared by 0 bases and J by 3 bases, with 4 bases of the junction left unmatched. The CDR3 spells CASSESPGGVNQPQHF. The CDR3 DNA is TGCGCCAGCAGTGAGTCGCCAGGGGGCGTCAATCAGCCCCAGCATTTT.

This clone was detected many times. V usage is TRBV7-2 and J usage is TRBJ1-5; D gene uncertain. Germline CDR1 is SGHTA and CDR2 is FQGNSA. The CDR3 contains 12 residues. The germline V and J ends were trimmed by 2 bases and 8 bases, with 7 bases remaining between them. The chain's CDR3 is CASSLMREPQHF. The CDR3 bases are TGTGCCAGCAGCTTAATGAGGGAGCCCCAGCATTTT.

The J gene is TRBJ1-2, the V gene TRBV29-1; 9 bases are shared with TRBD1. The V and J ends lost 3 bases and 7 bases, in that order; junction bases with no gene match: 0. The germline CDR1 and CDR2 sequences are SQVTM and ANQGSEA. The CDR3 length is 11 residues. CDR3 in DNA: TGCAGCGTTGAGACAGGGGGTGGCTACACCTTC. Its translation: CSVETGGGYTF.

The rearrangement joins TRBV6-5 to TRBJ2-1; the match to TRBD1 covers 8 bases. Germline lookup yields CDR1 MNHEY and CDR2 SVGAGI. The CDR3 spans 15 residues. J gave up 5 bases and V 4 bases, and 7 bases lay outside the gene matches. Written as DNA, the CDR3 is TGTGCCAGCAGTTCGCTGGGACAGGCCAACAATGAGCAGTTCTTC. Its protein is CASSSLGQANNEQFF.

CDR3 in amino acids: CASSTRSSGLKETQYF. CDR3 in DNA: TGTGCCAGCAGTACCCGAAGTAGCGGATTAAAAGAGACCCAGTACTTC. The J gene is TRBJ2-5, the V gene TRBV27; perhaps TRBD2 as D (6 bases). Germline V gene data show CDR1 as MNHEY and CDR2 as SMNVEV (reference sequence). With 5 bases removed from V and 3 bases from J, the gap between germline ends came to 19 bases. CDR3 length: 16 residues.

The chain recombines TRBV19 with TRBJ1-5, with TRBD1 matching over 7 bases. This CDR3 has 13 amino acids. V lost 5 bases and J lost 5; bases outside the gene matches: 3. The germline V gene encodes CDR1 LNHDA and CDR2 SQIVND (reference sequence). CDR3 protein: CASSPGQHQPQHF. The CDR3, as DNA: TGTGCCAGTAGTCCGGGACAGCATCAGCCCCAGCATTTT.

V usage is TRBV6-5 and J usage is TRBJ2-1; weak D call: TRBD2 (6 bases). Trimming took 6 bases from V and 10 from J, leaving 19 bases between them. CDR3 size: 14 residues. Per germline, CDR1 MNHEY and CDR2 SVGAGI. CDR3 sequence reads: CASSPLGGLGEQFF. CDR3 nucleotide sequence: TGTGCCAGCAGCCCCCTCGGAGGGTTGGGCGAGCAGTTCTTC.

This chain connects TRBV7-9 to TRBJ2-1; 8 bases match TRBD2. V shed 5 bases, J shed 7 bases, and the junction held 7 bases outside the gene matches. Germline loops: CDR1 SEHNR, CDR2 FQNEAQ (reference sequence). The CDR3 covers 14 residues. This CDR3 reads CASSQVGGGNEQFF. The CDR3 DNA follows: TGTGCCAGCAGCCAAGTCGGGGGGGGAAATGAGCAGTTCTTC.

This clone was recorded a few times. This chain links TRBV5-1 with TRBJ1-3; D gene uncertain. Germline V gene lookup returns CDR1 SGHRS and CDR2 YFSETQ. Trimming stripped 4 bases from V and 2 bases from J, with 16 bases between. The CDR3 is 16 amino acids. The CDR3 nucleotides read TGCGCCAGCAGCCCCGCCGGGAGCAGCCCTGGAAACACCATATATTTT. Its protein is CASSPAGSSPGNTIYF.

The chain links TRBV9 to TRBJ1-4, with 8 bases that match TRBD1. The CDR3 consists of 14 residues. Germline assignment: CDR1 SGDLS and CDR2 YYNGEE. Trimming cost V 8 bases and J 5 bases; bases outside gene matches: 8. CDR3 loop: CARIPGQENEKLFF. DNA for the CDR3: TGTGCCAGAATTCCGGGACAGGAGAATGAAAAACTGTTTTTT. The whole variable domain, remainder taken from reference TRBV9 and TRBJ1-4, is DSGVTQTPKHLITATGQRVTLRCSPRSGDLSVYWYQQSLDQGLQFLIQYYNGEERAKGNILERFSAQQFPDLHSELNLSSLELGDSALYFCARIPGQENEKLFFGSGTQLSVL.

V usage is TRBV28 and J usage is TRBJ2-7, with D perhaps TRBD1 (5 bases). The CDR3 runs 14 residues. Trimming took 7 bases from V and 5 from J, leaving 18 bases between them. Germline CDR1 MDHEN, CDR2 SYDVKM. The CDR3 coding sequence is TGTGCCAGCACCTGGGGCAGGAGAAGGAACGAGCAGTACTTC. This gives the protein CASTWGRRRNEQYF. The entire variable domain, with the rest obtained from reference TRBV28 and TRBJ2-7, is as follows: DVKVTQSSRYLVKRTGEKVFLECVQDMDHENMFWYRQDPGLGLRLIYFSYDVKMKEKGDIPEGYSVSREKKERFSLILESASTNQTSMYLCASTWGRRRNEQYFGPGTRLTVT.

The chain carries TRBV6-1 and TRBJ1-1, with 7 nucleotides matching TRBD1. V shed 6 bases and J 3 bases; nucleotides not matched to a gene: 7. The CDR3 totals 14 residues. The germline gives CDR1 MNHNS, CDR2 SASEGT. The CDR3 bases are TGTGCCAGCAGGGAACAGGGGCCACACACTGAAGCTTTCTTT. Amino acids: CASREQGPHTEAFF.